A selection of T cell receptor beta chains follows, all from one sample in a study of T cell repertoires in cytomegalovirus infection. Each CDR3 protein is one row after TCRdb ran MiXCR on the reads. Among hundreds of thousands of distinct CDR3 sequences listed, more than 20% were seen once. Sequencing input: CD8+ T cells from PBMCs. The source is a human donor in good health (CMV status not recorded). Some clones in this sample may be carry-over from other donors' samples. CDR3s leave out the opening cysteine and the closing phenylalanine or tryptophan.

TRBV29-1	TRBJ2-2	SALGDTGPYNHGELF
TRBV29-1	TRBJ2-3	SVEDGSTDTQY
TRBV27	TRBJ1-2	ASRDRGLYYGYT
TRBV29-1	TRBJ2-7	SVETGTGEY
TRBV25-1	TRBJ2-1	ATQARGGAPWVEQF
TRBV7-8	TRBJ2-5	ASAGRGVLQETQY
TRBV6-2/TRBV6-3	TRBJ1-1	ASSYLRNMNTEAF
TRBV29-1	TRBJ2-5	SVHLAGSQY
TRBV10-2	TRBJ1-5	ASSVDKNQPQH
TRBV2	TRBJ2-2	ASARGANTGELF
TRBV25-1	TRBJ2-5	ASSESGADSFFQETQY
TRBV7-9	TRBJ1-2	ASSLGTGADYGYT
TRBV29-1	TRBJ2-5	SVEDRVFTGQETQY
TRBV7-2	TRBJ2-3	ASSLAYGGGALDTQY
TRBV10-3	TRBJ2-7	AISEHPAGQY
TRBV29-1	TRBJ1-1	SVVGVTNTEAF
TRBV4-3	TRBJ2-2	ASSQLVWTGELF
TRBV12-3/TRBV12-4	TRBJ1-2	ASSLTPGSSTYGYT
TRBV7-9	TRBJ1-2	ASSRKGQQSFNYGYT
TRBV6-2/TRBV6-3	TRBJ1-1	ASSYSGRVDAF
TRBV19	TRBJ2-1	ASSILEGGEQF
TRBV5-5	TRBJ2-7	ASSSHRDRGIYEQY
TRBV19	TRBJ1-1	ASSIKTGYTEAF
TRBV7-6	TRBJ2-2	ASSFPRVEPNTGELF
TRBV7-2	TRBJ2-7	ASSTTYEQY
TRBV25-1	TRBJ1-1	ASSQIQGDTPIYNTEAF
TRBV7-3	TRBJ2-3	ASSPRGLFYTDTQY
TRBV20-1	TRBJ2-1	SASGDFKVSYNEQF
TRBV6-1	TRBJ1-6	ASSHRKETYNSPLH
TRBV20-1	TRBJ2-5	SARSGTPRESQY
TRBV9	TRBJ1-4	ASSGGHSNEKLF
TRBV24-1	TRBJ1-5	ATSDLTDNQPQH
TRBV20-1	TRBJ1-5	SARGGEDNQPQH
TRBV28	TRBJ1-5	ASRMGRNQPQH
TRBV20-1	TRBJ2-4	SARDPPGLGNIQY
TRBV11-3	TRBJ2-1	ASSSGTGGYNEQF
TRBV28	TRBJ2-3	ASSLERTGARTDTQY
TRBV20-1	TRBJ2-7	SASMGLQYEQY
TRBV7-2	TRBJ2-5	ASSLVGTGGRETQY
TRBV7-8	TRBJ2-1	ASSLAPPQSYNEQF
TRBV2	TRBJ2-1	AVRTGEHEQF
TRBV29-1	TRBJ2-7	SVDAGPYKQY
TRBV7-8	TRBJ2-1	ASRPSGRNNEQF
TRBV15	TRBJ1-5	ATSRDLGTGSNQPQH
TRBV10-3	TRBJ2-7	AIRPGGLDAYEQY
TRBV7-6	TRBJ2-2	ASSRHSELGGLAAPGELF
TRBV10-3	TRBJ2-3	AISSGLGPPDTQY
TRBV5-5	TRBJ2-2	ASSRTGPRANTGELF
TRBV29-1	TRBJ1-3	SVMTGNGNTIY
TRBV29-1	TRBJ1-2	SVYNSIGTDYGYT